This TCR beta chain was documented in a study of T cell responses to AZD1222 COVID-19 vaccine. Details on this clone: What it recognizes is unknown.

Data came from immunoSEQ multiplex PCR; TCRdb stores just in-frame clones and leaves some out. The sample contains tens of thousands of clones, around 86% of which appear only once. General study results and limits: Seropositive AZD1222 recipients at baseline numbered only five or six.

Trimming cost V 4 bases and J 16 bases, with 13 bases left between them. CDR1 is KGHDR, CDR2 SFDVKD, per germline. This CDR3 is built from 11 residues. The chain has TRBV24-1 and TRBJ2-1, with unresolved D. This TCR was sampled from an adult in good health. The sample consisted of peripheral blood, taken on day 0 of AZD1222 vaccination. The CDR3 here is CATSEPDCHFF. In DNA, the CDR3 is TGTGCCACCAGTGAACCCGACTGCCATTTCTTC.